The following is a T cell receptor beta chain sequence with its context. What it binds is unknown. Its ends do not fully match the called genes, so a read error is possible. TCRdb ran MiXCR on the reads and lists one entry per CDR3 protein. The sample gives around 69,000 distinct CDR3 sequences, approximately 20% of which show up once; about 72% is in the top ten. There are 13 residues in the CDR3. Germline-derived CDR1 and CDR2 are SGHTA and FQGTGA. This entry comes from a study of T cell repertoires in cytomegalovirus infection. As for the study in general: Recently described HLA-C-restricted plus well-studied HLA-B-restricted CMV epitopes were used. Public TCR beta signatures were indicative of both CMV infection and a matching HLA type. Findings and caveats of the study: The ex vivo response was dominated by HLA-C-restricted CMV-specific TCR beta clonotypes. Individuals carrying CMV plus the relevant HLA were identified by cumulative frequency of public TCR beta families.

This clonotype was obtained from a human donor in good health (CMV status not recorded). Some clones in this sample may be carry-over from other donors' samples. This chain links TRBV7-3 with TRBJ1-1; the D is unclear. The sequenced sample was CD8+ T cells from cultured PBMCs, obtained from culture after CMV antigen stimulation. CDR3 region: CASSLNANTEAFF. The CDR3 nucleotides read TGTGCCAGCAGCTTAAACGCGAACACTGAGGCTTTCTTT.